This TCR beta chain was retrieved from a study of blood T cells in healthy people across ages. Findings of the study overall: In these data, TCR beta diversity tracked strongly with naive T cell percentage.

CDR1 and CDR2 from the germline V gene are MNHEY and SVGAGI. CDR3 length: 15 residues. V gave up 5 bases and J gave up 3 bases, with 13 bases separating them. A second PCR of roughly 7 to 11 cycles used a sample-barcoded 5' primer and a J-beta primer mix. Each CDR3 protein gets one entry after TCRdb re-called the 5' RACE reads with MiXCR. The data contain 800,000 or so distinct CDR3 sequences, about 42% of them singletons. Note on this clonotype: Its antigen is unknown.

The sequenced sample consisted of blood. The TCR sequence derives from a man at least 80 years old in good health. The chain joins TRBV6-5 to TRBJ2-2; no clear D. CDR3 DNA: TGTGCCAGCAGTCTTAGGGCCTTATACACCGGGGAGCTGTTTTTT. Amino acid sequence: CASSLRALYTGELFF.